Sequencing of this T cell receptor (beta chain) was carried out in a study of cytomegalovirus exposure and HLA in healthy donors. Study-level findings and limits: The study labeled fewer than 200 TCR beta chains cytomegalovirus-associated. Later, an analysis found that common viral pathogens appeared to be linked with several of the most significant clusters. Roughly uniform sequencing depth across donors was assumed, possibly incorrectly.

Of note for this clone: Its cognate antigen is unknown. At one end the junction does not follow the germline gene, possibly because of a read error. The same CDR3 arises from other DNA sequences in this sample as well.

In the PCR, 60 Vbeta and 13 Jbeta primers were used. Sequencing used immunoSEQ multiplex PCR; TCRdb keeps in-frame clones, though not all of them. The repertoire consists of 170,000 or so clones, with about four fifths occurring once and the leading ten covering around 3%. Specimen: PBMCs. This TCR derives from a male donor in good health and CMV-seronegative.

The CDR3 reads CASSFAQLYGYTF. The CDR3 nucleotides are TGTGCCAGCAGCTTTGCACAGCTCTATGGCTATACCTTC. J is TRBJ1-2 and V is TRBV7-8, with unresolved D. Germline values: CDR1 SGHVS, CDR2 FQNEAQ. The CDR3 is 13 amino acids. The whole variable domain, filled in from reference TRBV7-8 and TRBJ1-2, reads GAGVSQSPRYKVAKRGQDVALRCDPISGHVSLFWYQQALGQGPEFLTYFQNEAQLDKSGLPSDRFFAERPEGSVSTLKIQRTQQEDSAVYLCASSFAQLYGYTFGSGTRLTVV.